This T cell receptor (beta chain) was observed in a study of blood T cell repertoires in COVID-19. Across the whole study: Samples came from the United States, Italy and Spain, spanning acute and convalescent COVID-19. Nucleic acid was either cDNA or gDNA, and it came from T cells, B-cell-depleted T cells, or PBMCs.

The CDR3 spans 16 residues. Germline CDR1 and CDR2: MNHNY and SVGAGI (reference sequence). Trimming removed 0 bases from V and 3 bases from J, with 12 bases in between. Authors' methods: Counts of nucleated cells, estimated from reference gene primer amplification, were obtained. Here immunoSEQ multiplex PCR was the method, and the copy in TCRdb shows in-frame clones only, minus some. V and J calls and clone size are copied from that table; D and trimming were computed from the DNA. The table shows over 450,000 clones, with 80% to 90% occurring only once. Those enrolled in Seattle joined during active infection and were followed longitudinally afterward.

Input material: peripheral blood. The sequence derives from a man in his late teens or twenties with COVID-19, enrolled during active disease. The chain links TRBV6-6 to TRBJ1-5; possible D gene TRBD1, 5 bases. The CDR3 DNA reads as TGTGCCAGCAGTTACTCCCCCGCAGGGCCCAATCAGCCCCAGCATTTT. Its protein is CASSYSPAGPNQPQHF.